Listed below are T cell receptor beta chains from one sample, sequenced in a study of T cells after yellow fever vaccination. Using its own MiXCR run on the 5' RACE reads, TCRdb lists one record per CDR3 protein. The data show 200,000 to 250,000 distinct CDR3 sequences, about 3% seen once. Sequencing was performed on CD4+ T cells sorted from PBMCs, taken 10 days after the yellow fever booster vaccination. The source of these receptors is a man aged 18 to 30 who received the YFV17D yellow fever vaccine. CDR3s include the opening cysteine and the closing phenylalanine or tryptophan. A D gene is named only where the DNA matches it firmly. Clone size is not always given. Where it is, it says once, few, many or a class for expanded clones.

j_gene,v_gene,abundance,d_gene,CDR3aa,CDR3nt
TRBJ2-5,TRBV4-3,-,-,CASSQGEEETQYF,TGCGCCAGCAGCCAAGGGGAGGAGGAGACCCAGTACTTC
TRBJ1-1,TRBV12-3/TRBV12-4,many,-,CASSPPRGANTEAFF,TGTGCCAGCAGCCCCCCCCGGGGGGCGAACACTGAAGCTTTCTTT
TRBJ1-5,TRBV20-1,-,-,CSAKADQPQHF,TGCAGTGCTAAGGCTGATCAGCCCCAGCATTTT
TRBJ2-2,TRBV19,few,-,CASSTKSWRIGGELFF,TGTGCCAGTAGTACCAAGTCATGGCGTATTGGCGGGGAGCTGTTTTTT
TRBJ2-2,TRBV2,few,TRBD2,CARKLAGGRTGELFF,TGTGCCAGAAAACTAGCGGGGGGTAGGACCGGGGAGCTGTTTTTT
TRBJ2-6,TRBV29-1,many,TRBD1,CSVDPGQGTLGANVLTF,TGCAGCGTCGATCCGGGACAGGGTACTCTTGGGGCCAACGTCCTGACTTTC
TRBJ1-1,TRBV12-3/TRBV12-4,few,-,CASSDFTGRLEAFF,TGTGCCAGCAGTGACTTTACGGGACGGCTTGAAGCTTTCTTT
TRBJ2-3,TRBV10-2,few,-,CASSSLTPRDTQYF,TGCGCCAGCAGTTCGCTGACTCCCAGGGATACGCAGTATTTT
TRBJ2-5,TRBV12-3/TRBV12-4,-,-,CASSFGQGLRETQYF,TGTGCCAGCAGTTTTGGGCAGGGCTTACGAGAGACCCAGTACTTC
TRBJ1-2,TRBV12-3/TRBV12-4,-,TRBD1,CASSLSTGVRAYGYTF,TGTGCCAGCAGTTTGAGTACAGGGGTCCGGGCTTATGGCTACACCTTC
TRBJ1-1,TRBV11-2,few,-,CASSPGVRRLTEAFF,TGTGCCAGCAGCCCTGGGGTAAGGAGGCTGACTGAAGCTTTCTTT
TRBJ2-3,TRBV4-1,-,-,CASSQSRGTASTDTQYF,TGCGCCAGCAGCCAGAGCCGGGGGACGGCTAGCACAGATACGCAGTATTTT
TRBJ1-5,TRBV4-3,many,-,CASSQGVGRNQPQHF,TGCGCCAGCAGCCAAGGTGTGGGGAGGAATCAGCCCCAGCATTTT
TRBJ2-3,TRBV5-6,many,-,CASSPPTDTDTQYF,TGTGCCAGCAGCCCCCCGACAGACACAGATACGCAGTATTTT
TRBJ2-2,TRBV19,-,-,CASSIGLLNTGELFF,TGTGCCAGTAGTATAGGACTATTGAACACCGGGGAGCTGTTTTTT
TRBJ2-1,TRBV15,-,TRBD2,CATETRGSGGAYNEQFF,TGTGCCACCGAAACACGGGGTAGCGGGGGGGCGTACAATGAGCAGTTCTTC
TRBJ2-5,TRBV3-1,-,-,CASSQDRDPRGTQYF,TGTGCCAGCAGCCAAGATCGGGATCCACGGGGGACCCAGTACTTC
TRBJ1-2,TRBV7-2,-,-,CASSSRTVGYTF,TGTGCCAGCAGCTCTAGGACAGTAGGCTACACCTTC
TRBJ2-5,TRBV24-1,-,TRBD1,CATSDPGQGGRETQYF,TGTGCCACCAGTGACCCGGGACAGGGAGGGAGGGAGACCCAGTACTTC
TRBJ2-2,TRBV2,few,-,CASSESWRRNTGELFF,TGTGCCAGCAGTGAAAGCTGGCGTAGGAACACCGGGGAGCTGTTTTTT
TRBJ2-1,TRBV12-3/TRBV12-4,few,-,CASSLRASSYNEQFF,TGTGCCAGCAGTTTGAGGGCGAGCTCCTACAATGAGCAGTTCTTC
TRBJ2-1,TRBV4-1,-,-,CASSQTWTNEQFF,TGCGCCAGCAGCCAAACTTGGACGAATGAGCAGTTCTTC
TRBJ2-1,TRBV5-5,many,-,CASSLNDEQFF,TGTGCCAGCAGCTTAAATGATGAGCAGTTCTTC
TRBJ1-1,TRBV29-1,many,-,CSVEGQADTEAFF,TGCAGCGTTGAAGGACAGGCGGACACTGAAGCTTTCTTT
TRBJ2-1,TRBV2,many,TRBD1,CASSASTGTNEQFF,TGTGCCAGCAGTGCGTCGACAGGGACCAATGAGCAGTTCTTC
TRBJ2-1,TRBV6-5,many,TRBD2,CASKPPGLAYNEQFF,TGTGCCAGCAAACCCCCGGGACTAGCGTACAATGAGCAGTTCTTC
TRBJ1-4,TRBV6-5,many,-,CASSRQVLNEKLFF,TGTGCCAGCAGCCGACAGGTCTTAAATGAAAAACTGTTTTTT
TRBJ2-2,TRBV7-9,many,TRBD2,CASSLLAGKNTGELFF,TGTGCCAGCAGCTTACTAGCGGGGAAGAACACCGGGGAGCTGTTTTTT
TRBJ2-1,TRBV12-3/TRBV12-4,few,-,CASILDRSSYNEQFF,-
TRBJ2-3,TRBV9,few,TRBD2,CASSRTSGGAQHSPRPTDTQYF,TGTGCCAGCAGCCGTACTAGCGGGGGGGCCCAACACTCACCTCGCCCCACAGATACGCAGTATTTT
TRBJ2-2,TRBV25-1,-,TRBD2,CASSETSANTGELFF,TGTGCCAGCAGTGAGACTAGCGCCAACACCGGGGAGCTGTTTTTT
TRBJ1-6,TRBV18,many,TRBD1,CASSQDRVDSPLHF,TGTGCCAGCTCACAGGACAGGGTTGATTCACCCCTCCACTTT
TRBJ2-2,TRBV9,-,TRBD1,CASSVRGQDTGELFF,TGTGCCAGCAGCGTAAGGGGGCAGGACACCGGGGAGCTGTTTTTT
TRBJ1-4,TRBV18,many,-,CASSSRPRGGLGEKLFF,TGTGCCAGCTCGTCCCGGCCCCGGGGGGGGCTTGGGGAAAAACTGTTTTTT
TRBJ2-4,TRBV12-3/TRBV12-4,-,TRBD2,CASSPAGGKNIQYF,TGTGCCAGCAGTCCGGCGGGGGGGAAAAACATTCAGTACTTC